Sequencing of this TCR beta chain was carried out in a study of spatial heterogeneity in lung cancer. Overall study context: As counted in raw reads, each unique TCR and UMI combination appeared more than ten times on average. General study results and limits: The study found ubiquitous expanded tumor TCRs in blood more at resection than follow-up.

Time point specified: sample taken at primary tumor resection. Whole RNA came from tumor, nontumor lung or frozen PBMC and was sequenced without being sorted. The 60 to 80 donors had untreated early-stage non-small cell lung cancer. CDR3 size: 15 residues. Germline V CDR1 and CDR2: MDHEN, SYDVKM. V was clipped by 5 bases and J by 6 bases, with 16 bases between them. The sample holds a few counts of this clonotype. As yet, its antigen is unknown. On each TCR cDNA molecule, a unique molecular identifier was present. Using its own MiXCR run on the 5' RACE reads, TCRdb lists one record per CDR3 protein. The sample consists of about 95,000 distinct CDR3 sequences, approximately 8.2% of them appearing once.

The source material was PBMCs, sampled at surgery. This clonotype originated in a male donor with early-stage non-small cell lung cancer. V and J are TRBV28 and TRBJ1-4; D possibly corresponds to TRBD1 (5 bases). The DNA for the CDR3 is TGTGCCAGCAGTCCATGGGGCGGAGCGGATGAAAAACTGTTTTTT. Translating gives CASSPWGGADEKLFF. Full variable domain (remainder filled in from reference TRBV28 and TRBJ1-4): DVKVTQSSRYLVKRTGEKVFLECVQDMDHENMFWYRQDPGLGLRLIYFSYDVKMKEKGDIPEGYSVSREKKERFSLILESASTNQTSMYLCASSPWGGADEKLFFGSGTQLSVL.